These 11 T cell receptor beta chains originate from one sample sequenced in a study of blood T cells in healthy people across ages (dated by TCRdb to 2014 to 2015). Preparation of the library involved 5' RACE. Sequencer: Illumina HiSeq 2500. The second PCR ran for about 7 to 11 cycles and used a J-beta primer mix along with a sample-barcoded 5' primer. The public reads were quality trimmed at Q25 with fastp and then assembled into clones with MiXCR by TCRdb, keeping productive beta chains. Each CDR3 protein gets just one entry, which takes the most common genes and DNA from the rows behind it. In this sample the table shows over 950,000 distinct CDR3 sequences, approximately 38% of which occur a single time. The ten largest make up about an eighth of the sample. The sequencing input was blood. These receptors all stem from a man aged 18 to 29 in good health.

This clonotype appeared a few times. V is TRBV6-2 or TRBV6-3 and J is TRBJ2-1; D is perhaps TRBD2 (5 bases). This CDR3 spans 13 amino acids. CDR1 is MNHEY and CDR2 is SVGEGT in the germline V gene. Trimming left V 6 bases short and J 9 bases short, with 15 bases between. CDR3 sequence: CASSDLGRGEQFF. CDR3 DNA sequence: TGTGCCAGCAGCGATCTAGGTCGGGGTGAGCAGTTCTTC.

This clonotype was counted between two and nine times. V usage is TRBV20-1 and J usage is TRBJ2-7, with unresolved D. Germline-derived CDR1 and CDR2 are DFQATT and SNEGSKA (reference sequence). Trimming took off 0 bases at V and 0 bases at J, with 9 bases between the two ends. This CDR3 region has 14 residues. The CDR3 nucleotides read TGCAGTGCTAGAGATGTAGGCACCTCCTACGAGCAGTACTTC. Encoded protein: CSARDVGTSYEQYF.

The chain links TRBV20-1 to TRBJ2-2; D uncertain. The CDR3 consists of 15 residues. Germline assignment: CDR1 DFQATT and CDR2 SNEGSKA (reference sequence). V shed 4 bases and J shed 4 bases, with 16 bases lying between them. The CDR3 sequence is CSATAAGPGTGELFF. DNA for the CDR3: TGCAGTGCTACCGCCGCCGGGCCTGGCACCGGGGAGCTGTTTTTT.

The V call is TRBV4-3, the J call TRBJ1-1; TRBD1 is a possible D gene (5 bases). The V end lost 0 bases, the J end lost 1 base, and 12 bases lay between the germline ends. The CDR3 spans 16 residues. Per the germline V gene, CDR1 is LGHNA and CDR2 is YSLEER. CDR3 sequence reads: CASSQDGQGANTEAFF. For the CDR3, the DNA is TGCGCCAGCAGCCAAGACGGGCAGGGAGCGAACACTGAAGCTTTCTTT.

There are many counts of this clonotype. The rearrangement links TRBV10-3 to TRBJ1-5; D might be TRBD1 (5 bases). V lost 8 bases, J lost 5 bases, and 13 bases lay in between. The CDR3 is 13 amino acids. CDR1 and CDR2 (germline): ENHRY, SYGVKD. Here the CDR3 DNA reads TGTGCCATCGCTCCTACGGGGGATCAGCCCCAGCATTTT. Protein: CAIAPTGDQPQHF.

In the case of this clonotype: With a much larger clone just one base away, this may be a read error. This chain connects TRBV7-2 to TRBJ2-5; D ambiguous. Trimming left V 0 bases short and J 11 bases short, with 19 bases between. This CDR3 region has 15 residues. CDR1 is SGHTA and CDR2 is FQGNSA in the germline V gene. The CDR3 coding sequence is TGTGCCAGCAGCTTAGCTGGAAGGGCCGTAGATGAGCAGTACTTC. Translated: CASSLAGRAVDEQYF.

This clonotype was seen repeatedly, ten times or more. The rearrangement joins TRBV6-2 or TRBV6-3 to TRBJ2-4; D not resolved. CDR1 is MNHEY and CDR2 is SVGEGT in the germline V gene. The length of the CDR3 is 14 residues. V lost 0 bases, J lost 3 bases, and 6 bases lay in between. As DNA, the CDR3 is TGTGCCAGCAGTTACTCGGTTGGCAAAAACATTCAGTACTTC. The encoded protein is CASSYSVGKNIQYF.

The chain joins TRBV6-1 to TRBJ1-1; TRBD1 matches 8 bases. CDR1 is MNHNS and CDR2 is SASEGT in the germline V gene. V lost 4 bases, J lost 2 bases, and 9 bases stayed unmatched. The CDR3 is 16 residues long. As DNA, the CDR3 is TGTGCCAGCAGTGTCCCTTTCCAGGGGGCAAACACTGAAGCTTTCTTT. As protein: CASSVPFQGANTEAFF.

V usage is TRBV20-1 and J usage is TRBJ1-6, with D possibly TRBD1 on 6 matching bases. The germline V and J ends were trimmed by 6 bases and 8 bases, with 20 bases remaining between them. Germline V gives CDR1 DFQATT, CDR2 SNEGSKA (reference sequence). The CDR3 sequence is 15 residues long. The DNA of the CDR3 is TGCAGTGCCCCCGAGAAAAAAGGGGGTCATTCACCCCTCCACTTT. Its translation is CSAPEKKGGHSPLHF.

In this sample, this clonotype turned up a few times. CDR3 bases: TGCGCCAGCAGCCCAAATCCGACAGGGAGCTACGAGCAGTACTTC. It is translated as CASSPNPTGSYEQYF. The V call is TRBV5-1, the J call TRBJ2-7; TRBD1 aligns across 7 bases. This CDR3 is 15 amino acids long. CDR1 is SGHRS and CDR2 is YFSETQ in the germline V gene. V lost 4 bases, J lost 3 bases, and 10 bases stayed unmatched.

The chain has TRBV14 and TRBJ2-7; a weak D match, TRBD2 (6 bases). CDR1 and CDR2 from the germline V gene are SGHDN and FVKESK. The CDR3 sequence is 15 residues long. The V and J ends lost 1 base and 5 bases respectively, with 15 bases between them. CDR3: CASSQGGTAWDEQYF. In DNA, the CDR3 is TGTGCCAGCAGCCAAGGCGGGACGGCCTGGGACGAGCAGTACTTC.